A selection of T cell receptor beta chains follows, all from one sample in a study of blood T cell repertoires in COVID-19. The protocol was immunoSEQ multiplex PCR, while the TCRdb copy is restricted to in-frame clones and leaves out a portion. The table shows roughly 61,000 clones, with about 83% occurring only once. The sequenced sample consisted of peripheral blood. The receptors stem from a man aged 35-49 years with active COVID-19. CDR3s include the opening cysteine and the closing phenylalanine or tryptophan. Each record gives: D gene, clone size, V gene, J gene, CDR3 protein, CDR3 DNA. The D gene is left open where the match is weak. Expanded clones are given a class, and other clones once, few, many or no size at all.

.	.	TRBV27	TRBJ2-3	CASSLTSIPRTDTQYF	TGTGCCAGCAGTTTAACCTCAATCCCTAGGACAGATACGCAGTATTTT
TRBD1	.	TRBV7-3	TRBJ2-1	CASSLLGPGGEQFF	TGTGCCAGCAGCTTACTAGGGCCAGGGGGTGAGCAGTTCTTC
.	.	TRBV19	TRBJ1-1	CASSPIPNTEAFF	TGTGCCAGTAGTCCAATTCCGAACACTGAAGCTTTCTTT
.	.	TRBV9	TRBJ2-3	CASSYQRTSTDTQYF	TGTGCCAGCAGCTATCAGCGGACTAGCACAGATACGCAGTATTTT
.	.	TRBV19	TRBJ2-1	CASSMSVYNEQFF	TGTGCCAGTAGTATGAGTGTTTACAATGAGCAGTTCTTC
TRBD1	once	TRBV28	TRBJ1-6	CASSLGGQINSPLHF	TGTGCCAGCAGTTTGGGGGGACAGATCAATTCACCCCTCCACTTT
.	.	TRBV9	TRBJ2-3	CASSVVVTDTQYF	TGTGCCAGCAGCGTAGTCGTCACAGATACGCAGTATTTT
.	.	TRBV2	TRBJ2-2	CASSPSRNTGELFF	TGTGCCAGCTCGCCTAGTAGGAACACCGGGGAGCTGTTTTTT
TRBD2	.	TRBV3-1/TRBV3-2	TRBJ2-1	CASTGGAGGWNEQFF	TGTGCCAGCACCGGCGGAGCGGGAGGGTGGAATGAGCAGTTCTTC
TRBD1	.	TRBV10-3	TRBJ1-5	CAISEQGEQYQPQHF	TGTGCCATCAGTGAGCAGGGGGAACAATATCAGCCCCAGCATTTT
.	once	TRBV6-5	TRBJ1-1	CASGKGGRDTEAFF	TGTGCCAGCGGAAAAGGGGGGAGGGACACTGAAGCTTTCTTT
TRBD1	many	TRBV4-2	TRBJ2-6	CASSPRQGSSGANVLTF	TGTGCCAGCAGCCCCCGACAGGGCAGCTCTGGGGCCAACGTCCTGACTTTC
TRBD2	.	TRBV30	TRBJ2-2	CAWSRGLAAPPTAGELFF	TGTGCCTGGAGCCGGGGACTAGCGGCCCCCCCTACGGCCGGGGAGCTGTTTTTT
.	once	TRBV28	TRBJ1-2	CASTSFPNREGGYTF	TGTGCCAGCACCTCATTTCCGAACCGGGAAGGCGGCTACACCTTC
TRBD1	.	TRBV10-1	TRBJ1-4	CASSESRTGDEKLFF	TGCGCCAGCAGTGAGTCCCGGACAGGGGACGAAAAACTGTTTTTT
.	.	TRBV28	TRBJ2-3	CASSSPWGADGTDTQYF	TGTGCCAGCAGTTCCCCTTGGGGAGCGGACGGCACAGATACGCAGTATTTT
.	.	TRBV29-1	TRBJ1-1	CSASGPTGMNTEAFF	TGCAGCGCTTCCGGGCCCACGGGAATGAACACTGAAGCTTTCTTT
TRBD2	.	TRBV7-3	TRBJ2-1	CASSREAENEQFF	TGTGCCAGCAGTCGGGAGGCAGAGAATGAGCAGTTCTTC
.	.	TRBV6-6	TRBJ2-7	CASLRDSTYEQYF	TGTGCCAGCCTCCGGGACTCGACCTACGAGCAGTACTTC
.	.	TRBV4-1	TRBJ2-1	CASSQERDNEQFF	TGCGCCAGCAGCCAAGAGAGAGACAATGAGCAGTTCTTC
.	.	TRBV9	TRBJ1-5	CASSVNLGAYRKDRTTQHF	TGTGCCAGCAGCGTTAATCTGGGGGCGTACAGGAAGGACCGAACGACCCAGCATTTT
.	.	TRBV11-3	TRBJ2-3	CASSLGGSTDTQYF	TGTGCCAGCAGCTTAGGTGGCTCCACAGATACGCAGTATTTT
.	.	TRBV18	TRBJ2-5	CASSLDRRETQYF	TGTGCCAGCTCACTCGACAGGCGGGAGACCCAGTACTTC
TRBD2	.	TRBV9	TRBJ2-2	CASSVEAGGHGELFF	TGTGCCAGCAGCGTAGAGGCGGGAGGTCACGGGGAGCTGTTTTTT
.	.	TRBV19	TRBJ2-3	CASGWGGGGPQSTDTQYF	TGTGCCAGTGGCTGGGGAGGAGGAGGCCCCCAAAGCACAGATACGCAGTATTTT
.	.	TRBV20-1	TRBJ2-7	CSASSLGQSYEQYF	TGCAGTGCTAGTTCCTTAGGACAGTCCTACGAGCAGTACTTC
TRBD1	.	TRBV15	TRBJ1-2	CATSRERGQYLYGYTF	TGTGCCACCAGCAGAGAGCGGGGACAGTACCTATATGGCTACACCTTC
TRBD1	many	TRBV6-5	TRBJ1-1	CASSKPPGGTEAFF	TGTGCCAGCAGTAAACCCCCAGGGGGCACTGAAGCTTTCTTT
.	.	TRBV19	TRBJ2-2	CASSQVVDTGELFF	TGTGCCAGTAGCCAGGTGGTTGACACCGGGGAGCTGTTTTTT
TRBD1	.	TRBV28	TRBJ2-7	CASTTGGTGDYEQYF	TGTGCCAGCACCACCGGGGGGACAGGGGACTACGAGCAGTACTTC
.	once	TRBV5-1	TRBJ2-7	CASSLPGTEAYEQYF	TGCGCCAGCAGCTTGCCCGGGACTGAAGCCTACGAGCAGTACTTC
.	.	TRBV5-1	TRBJ1-3	CASSLAGQTGNTIYF	TGCGCCAGCAGCTTGGCTGGACAAACTGGAAACACCATATATTTT
TRBD1	.	TRBV7-9	TRBJ2-7	CASSLAGTAYEQYF	TGTGCCAGCAGCTTAGCCGGGACAGCCTACGAGCAGTACTTC
TRBD1	.	TRBV5-1	TRBJ1-1	CASRRRTGETEAFF	TGCGCCAGCAGACGACGGACAGGGGAAACTGAAGCTTTCTTT
TRBD2	.	TRBV28	TRBJ2-1	CASSQIAGGSDEQFF	TGTGCCAGCAGTCAGATAGCGGGAGGGTCGGATGAGCAGTTCTTC